Below are 32 T cell receptor beta chains sequenced from a single sample in a study of radiation and T cells in renal cell carcinoma. The table came from immunoSEQ multiplex PCR; TCRdb's copy has only in-frame clones and leaves some out. The data hold 70,000 or so clones, with around 80% observed a single time. Noted time point: blood 2 weeks post-SBRT. Noted treatment: 15 Gy SBRT to primary tumor, nephrectomy 4 weeks later. Sequenced here: blood, sampled from a patient whose treatment included radiotherapy and nephrectomy. All receptors come from a man in his 60s with renal cell carcinoma.

The chain joins TRBV7-2 to TRBJ2-7; 9 positions agree with TRBD2. Germline CDR1 reads SGHTA; CDR2 reads FQGNSA. V shed 5 bases and J 0 bases; nucleotides not matched to a gene: 11. CDR3 length equals 17 residues. Here the CDR3 DNA reads TGTGCCAGCAGCACCCCGACTAGCGGCGCCTTCTCCTACGAGCAGTACTTC. Translated: CASSTPTSGAFSYEQYF.

The chain uses TRBV19 and TRBJ2-5; TRBD1 agrees at 9 bases. This CDR3 comprises 16 residues. V dropped 2 bases and J dropped 2; count of bases not matched to a gene: 6. Germline V gene sequence: CDR1 LNHDA, CDR2 SQIVND (reference sequence). The CDR3 region has the DNA TGTGCCAGTAGTATACCGACAGGGGGTAAGCAAGAGACCCAGTACTTC. Encoded protein: CASSIPTGGKQETQYF. The variable domain in full, completed from reference TRBV19 and TRBJ2-5, reads DGGITQSPKYLFRKEGQNVTLSCEQNLNHDAMYWYRQDPGQGLRLIYYSQIVNDFQKGDIAEGYSVSREKKESFPLTVTSAQKNPTAFYLCASSIPTGGKQETQYFGPGTRLLVL.

The rearrangement joins TRBV10-3 to TRBJ1-2, with D unclear. This CDR3 has 14 residues. Germline V gives CDR1 ENHRY, CDR2 SYGVKD. V lost 5 bases and J lost 2, with 12 bases in between. CDR3 in amino acids: CAISPDSPNYGYTF. CDR3 nucleotides: TGTGCCATCAGTCCGGACTCGCCGAACTATGGCTACACCTTC.

The chain combines TRBV19 with TRBJ2-3; D is undetermined. Trimming left V 5 bases short and J 6 bases short, with 12 bases between. CDR1 is LNHDA, CDR2 SQIVND, per germline (reference sequence). This CDR3 is built from 13 residues. Here the CDR3 reads CASSVGLSDTQYF. In nucleotides, the CDR3 is TGTGCCAGTAGTGTCGGCCTTTCCGATACGCAGTATTTT.

V gene TRBV6-1 combines with J gene TRBJ2-1; TRBD1 is a possible D gene (7 bases). Germline lookup yields CDR1 MNHNS and CDR2 SASEGT. There are 15 residues in the CDR3. V lost 3 bases and J lost 7, with 16 bases in between. The CDR3 nucleotides are TGTGCCAGCAGTGAGGGGCCAGGGGGGTGGAATGAGCAGTTCTTC. It is translated as CASSEGPGGWNEQFF.

J is TRBJ2-2 and V is TRBV2; 10 positions agree with TRBD2. Germline V gene lookup returns CDR1 SNHLY and CDR2 FYNNEI. The CDR3 sequence is 23 residues long. The J segment lost 1 base and the V segment lost 2 bases, leaving 22 bases of the junction unmatched. The CDR3 DNA is TGTGCCAGCAGTGAATCCTATATTGTTCCCCGATTTTTAGCGGGAGGGAACACCGGGGAGCTGTTTTTT. This codes for CASSESYIVPRFLAGGNTGELFF. Based on the CDR3 plus reference TRBV2 and TRBJ2-2, the full variable domain is EPEVTQTPSHQVTQMGQEVILRCVPISNHLYFYWYRQILGQKVEFLVSFYNNEISEKSEIFDDQFSVERPDGSNFTLKIRSTKLEDSAMYFCASSESYIVPRFLAGGNTGELFFGEGSRLTVL.

This rearrangement joins TRBV9 to TRBJ1-4; a possible D gene is TRBD1 (5 bases). Germline values: CDR1 SGDLS, CDR2 YYNGEE. This CDR3 comprises 14 residues. The germline V and J ends were trimmed by 0 bases and 5 bases, with 8 bases remaining between them. CDR3 loop: CASSVGAGNEKLFF. As DNA, the CDR3 is TGTGCCAGCAGCGTAGGGGCAGGGAATGAAAAACTGTTTTTT.

The chain combines TRBV7-2 with TRBJ1-2, with 7 bases fitting TRBD1. Unmatched junction bases numbered 12, after V lost 3 bases and J lost 8 bases. The germline CDR1 and CDR2 sequences are SGHTA and FQGNSA. This CDR3 has 15 residues. The CDR3 bases are TGTGCCAGCAGCTTTTTGACAGGGCTCCCAGGGGGCTACACCTTC. Translated: CASSFLTGLPGGYTF.

This clone was seen a handful of times. The chain links TRBV5-1 to TRBJ2-7; no firm D call. CDR1 is SGHRS, CDR2 YFSETQ, per germline. The CDR3 contains 13 residues. V was trimmed by 1 base and J by 6 bases, leaving 11 bases between them. The chain's CDR3 is CASSLTPYSEQYF. The CDR3 region has the DNA TGCGCCAGCAGCTTGACCCCCTATTCCGAGCAGTACTTC.

The chain is built from TRBV14 and TRBJ2-5; possible D gene TRBD2, 5 bases. Germline loops: CDR1 SGHDN, CDR2 FVKESK. Trimming took 1 base from V and 7 from J, leaving 13 bases between them. CDR3 length: 14 amino acids. The CDR3: CASSQGSGSGTQYF. Here the CDR3 DNA reads TGTGCCAGCAGCCAAGGGAGCGGTTCGGGGACCCAGTACTTC.

V gene TRBV28 combines with J gene TRBJ2-7; no reliable D call. This CDR3 comprises 11 residues. V was trimmed by 6 bases and J by 3 bases, leaving 6 bases between them. Germline V gene lookup returns CDR1 MDHEN and CDR2 SYDVKM. The CDR3 loop is CASRALYEQYF. DNA of the CDR3: TGTGCCAGCAGAGCACTCTACGAGCAGTACTTC.

This chain joins TRBV2 and TRBJ1-4; 8 bases agree with TRBD1. CDR1 is SNHLY and CDR2 is FYNNEI in the germline V gene. The V and J ends lost 2 bases and 3 bases, in that order; junction bases with no gene match: 5. CDR3 length: 16 residues. CDR3 bases: TGTGCCAGCAGTGAACCTGGACAGGGACCTAATGAAAAACTGTTTTTT. This sequence encodes CASSEPGQGPNEKLFF. Filled out from reference TRBV2 and TRBJ1-4, the complete variable domain reads EPEVTQTPSHQVTQMGQEVILRCVPISNHLYFYWYRQILGQKVEFLVSFYNNEISEKSEIFDDQFSVERPDGSNFTLKIRSTKLEDSAMYFCASSEPGQGPNEKLFFGSGTQLSVL.

The V and J genes are TRBV9 and TRBJ2-5; tentative D call: TRBD1 (6 bases). Germline V lookup: CDR1 SGDLS, CDR2 YYNGEE. CDR3 length equals 16 residues. Trimming left V 3 bases short and J 0 bases short, with 15 bases between. CDR3 loop: CASSANPGDHQETQYF. The CDR3 coding sequence is TGTGCCAGCAGCGCCAACCCAGGGGACCACCAAGAGACCCAGTACTTC.

V and J are TRBV27 and TRBJ1-5, with unresolved D. The CDR3 loop spans 16 amino acids. Germline-derived CDR1 and CDR2 are MNHEY and SMNVEV (reference sequence). The V end lost 2 bases, the J end lost 1 base, and 12 bases lay between the germline ends. CDR3 loop: CASSLAGPGSNQPQHF. The CDR3 DNA reads as TGTGCCAGCAGTTTAGCTGGCCCGGGGAGCAATCAGCCCCAGCATTTT.

The V gene is TRBV4-3, the J gene TRBJ2-2, with unresolved D. Germline CDR1 LGHNA, CDR2 YSLEER. The CDR3 has 15 residues. Trimming took off 1 base at V and 6 bases at J, with 12 bases between the two ends. CDR3 nucleotides: TGCGCCAGCAGCCAAGGTATTGACGCTCCCGGGGAGCTGTTTTTT. Amino acid sequence: CASSQGIDAPGELFF.

This clone was detected only a few times. The genes are TRBV14 and TRBJ2-5; TRBD2 might be the D (6 bases). Germline V gives CDR1 SGHDN, CDR2 FVKESK. Trimming cost V 3 bases and J 3 bases, with 14 bases left between them. This CDR3 contains 15 residues. CDR3 in DNA: TGTGCCAGCAGCCAGTGGAGGGGCAGGGAAGAGACCCAGTACTTC. Its protein product is CASSQWRGREETQYF.

This chain links TRBV7-9 with TRBJ2-3; D not certain. This CDR3 is 13 amino acids long. V lost 5 bases and J lost 0, with 6 bases in between. CDR1 is SEHNR, CDR2 FQNEAQ, per germline (reference sequence). For the CDR3, the DNA is TGTGCCAGCAGCCAGGACAGCACAGATACGCAGTATTTT. Translated: CASSQDSTDTQYF.

This clone was seen more than once but under ten times. The chain has TRBV7-8 and TRBJ2-1, with 8 bases lining up with TRBD1. J lost 9 bases, V lost 6 bases, and 13 bases had no gene match. The germline CDR1 and CDR2 sequences are SGHVS and FQNEAQ. This CDR3 is 15 amino acids long. CDR3 bases: TGTGCCAGCAGGCGCAGGGGGCGGGATTTCACTGAGCAGTTCTTC. Amino acids: CASRRRGRDFTEQFF.

This chain connects TRBV5-1 to TRBJ1-1; possibly TRBD1 for D (6 bases). The germline V gene has CDR1 SGHRS and CDR2 YFSETQ. This CDR3 is built from 13 residues. Deletions cut 1 base from V and 8 bases from J, with 12 bases between. CDR3 in amino acids: CASSLIGQREAFF. The DNA of the CDR3 is TGCGCCAGCAGCTTGATCGGACAGCGAGAAGCTTTCTTT.

The J gene is TRBJ2-7, the V gene TRBV27, with D perhaps TRBD1 (6 bases). CDR3 length equals 14 residues. Trimming cost V 6 bases and J 1 base, with 13 bases left between them. The germline V gene encodes CDR1 MNHEY and CDR2 SMNVEV (reference sequence). CDR3 region: CASRLFRGSYEQYF. CDR3 DNA: TGTGCCAGCAGACTTTTCAGGGGTTCCTACGAGCAGTACTTC.

This chain joins TRBV7-8 and TRBJ1-5; a weak D match, TRBD1 (5 bases). Per the germline V gene, CDR1 is SGHVS and CDR2 is FQNEAQ. The ends were cut back, 0 bases at V and 0 bases at J, with 9 bases in the middle. This CDR3 comprises 16 residues. CDR3 sequence: CASSLAGGSSNQPQHF. In DNA, the CDR3 is TGTGCCAGCAGCTTAGCTGGGGGGTCTAGCAATCAGCCCCAGCATTTT.

The chain combines TRBV4-1 with TRBJ2-3; a possible D gene is TRBD2 (5 bases). Trimming pared 1 base from V and 1 base from J, leaving 9 bases between. The V gene's germline CDR1 is MGHRA and CDR2 YSYEKL. The CDR3 extends over 15 amino acids. The CDR3 bases are TGCGCCAGCAGCCAAGGGCAGGAGGGCACAGATACGCAGTATTTT. Protein product: CASSQGQEGTDTQYF.

The chain is built from TRBV18 and TRBJ2-7; 7 bases are a match to TRBD1. Unmatched junction bases numbered 1, after V lost 4 bases and J lost 1 base. The CDR3 is 13 residues long. CDR1 is KGHSH, CDR2 LQKENI, per germline. CDR3 loop: CASSLGQSYEQYF. The CDR3 coding sequence is TGTGCCAGCTCACTGGGACAGTCCTACGAGCAGTACTTC.

The chain uses TRBV19 and TRBJ2-2, with 12 bases that match TRBD1. The CDR3 consists of 15 residues. Per germline, CDR1 LNHDA and CDR2 SQIVND (reference sequence). Germline trimming cut 4 bases from V and 5 bases from J; bases unmatched to any gene: 2. CDR3 coding DNA: TGTGCCAGTAGTAGGGACAGGGGGCTTACCGGGGAGCTGTTTTTT. Translating it yields CASSRDRGLTGELFF.

The chain joins TRBV10-2 to TRBJ2-3; no definite D call. The CDR3 runs to 10 residues. The germline V gene has CDR1 WSHSY and CDR2 SAAADI. The V end was cut by 10 bases, the J end by 6 bases, with 8 bases between. CDR3 in DNA: TGCGCCACCGAGTCGGATACGCAGTATTTT. It codes for CATESDTQYF.

The CDR3 reads CASSETMTRGSTEAFF. The CDR3 coding sequence is TGTGCCAGCAGTGAAACCATGACTAGGGGAAGCACTGAAGCTTTCTTT. The chain recombines TRBV25-1 with TRBJ1-1, with D perhaps TRBD1 (5 bases). Germline V gives CDR1 MGHDK, CDR2 SYGVNS. Trimming took 2 bases from V and 4 from J, leaving 17 bases between them. This CDR3 is 16 amino acids long.

The chain uses TRBV5-1 and TRBJ2-1; 9 nucleotides align to TRBD2. Germline lookup yields CDR1 SGHRS and CDR2 YFSETQ. J gave up 3 bases and V 4 bases, and 17 bases lay outside the gene matches. This CDR3 has 19 amino acids. The CDR3 loop is CASSPLDGETSGHYNEQFF. CDR3 DNA sequence: TGCGCCAGCAGCCCCTTGGACGGTGAGACTAGCGGACACTACAATGAGCAGTTCTTC.

This clone was picked up one time. V usage is TRBV7-9 and J usage is TRBJ1-4; D is unclear. The V end was cut by 1 base, the J end by 0 bases, with 9 bases between. Germline CDR1 and CDR2: SEHNR and FQNEAQ (reference sequence). The CDR3 length is 16 residues. The CDR3 DNA reads as TGTGCCAGCAGCTTAGGTGAATCTGCAACTAATGAAAAACTGTTTTTT. This sequence encodes CASSLGESATNEKLFF.

DNA of the CDR3: TGCGCCAGCAGGGACTACGAAGGGATCGCCACCTACGAGCAGTACTTC. Translated: CASRDYEGIATYEQYF. This chain uses TRBV10-2 with TRBJ2-7, with TRBD2 as a possible D gene (6 bases). Trimming left V 6 bases short and J 2 bases short, with 20 bases between. CDR3 size: 16 residues. The germline V gene has CDR1 WSHSY and CDR2 SAAADI.

V and J are TRBV28 and TRBJ2-5; 7 positions match TRBD1. Losses at the gene ends were 8 bases for V and 1 base for J; bases not matched to a gene: 10. The CDR3 has 15 residues. The germline V gene has CDR1 MDHEN and CDR2 SYDVKM. The CDR3 is CASGPAQGFQETQYF. The CDR3 DNA is TGTGCCAGCGGCCCCGCACAGGGGTTCCAAGAGACCCAGTACTTC.

This chain connects TRBV11-2 to TRBJ2-4; D is unresolved. CDR3 length: 13 amino acids. V was pared by 3 bases and J by 9 bases, with 12 bases between. Germline CDR1 and CDR2: SGHAT and FQNNGV. This CDR3 is CASSLSSFPIQYF. DNA for the CDR3: TGTGCCAGCAGCTTGAGTAGTTTCCCCATTCAGTACTTC.

The chain couples TRBV7-6 to TRBJ1-3; D is uncertain. CDR1 and CDR2 (germline): SGHVS, FNYEAQ. Deletions cut 5 bases from V and 0 bases from J, with 11 bases between. The length of the CDR3 is 15 residues. The CDR3 reads CASSEDALSGNTIYF. The CDR3 coding sequence is TGTGCCAGCAGCGAAGACGCCCTCTCTGGAAACACCATATATTTT.